Each of the 30 T cell receptor beta chains below was sequenced from the same sample in a study of response to subunit inactivated influenza vaccine. Using its own MiXCR run on the RT-PCR reads, TCRdb lists one record per CDR3 protein. The table has more than 500,000 distinct CDR3 sequences, approximately 11% seen once. These data also formed part of another study, on T cells expressing NK-cell markers. As that report states: Researchers built TCR beta cDNA using 5'RACE template switching with UMIs.

The source was PBMCs from blood, collected on the day of vaccination. These receptors were collected from a man in his forties or fifties who received an inactivated influenza vaccine.

Details on this clonotype: Sequence at one end of the junction differs from germline and may be a read error. The V and J genes are TRBV7-2 and TRBJ2-2, with D uncertain. The CDR3 runs 13 residues. Germline CDR1 is SGHTA and CDR2 is FQGNSA. The CDR3 bases are TGTGCCAGCAGCGTAGCCCCCACCGGGGAGCTGTTTTTT. This translates into CASSVAPTGELFF.

The genes are TRBV5-5 and TRBJ2-2; no clear D. CDR3 length equals 15 residues. CDR1 SGHKS and CDR2 YYEKEE come from the germline V gene (reference sequence). Trimming stripped 1 base from V and 6 bases from J, with 13 bases between. CDR3 amino acids: CASSLTVDVAGELFF. CDR3 nucleotides: TGTGCCAGCAGCTTGACGGTCGACGTCGCCGGGGAGCTGTTTTTT. The full variable domain, its missing parts supplied by reference TRBV5-5 and TRBJ2-2, is DAGVTQSPTHLIKTRGQQVTLRCSPISGHKSVSWYQQVLGQGPQFIFQYYEKEERGRGNFPDRFSARQFPNYSSELNVNALLLGDSALYLCASSLTVDVAGELFFGEGSRLTVL.

V is TRBV6-1 and J is TRBJ2-4, with 16 positions matching TRBD2. Per the germline V gene, CDR1 is MNHNS and CDR2 is SASEGT. The V gene end was trimmed by 6 bases and the J gene end by 9 bases; junction bases not matched to a gene: 8. This CDR3 comprises 16 residues. CDR3 coding DNA: TGTGCCAGCAGCGCGGGACTAGCGGGAGGGCGGCCCATTCAGTACTTC. Protein product: CASSAGLAGGRPIQYF.

This clonotype was found a few times. The V and J genes are TRBV9 and TRBJ2-1; the D is unclear. V was pared by 4 bases and J by 4 bases, with 21 bases between. The length of the CDR3 is 17 residues. The germline gives CDR1 SGDLS, CDR2 YYNGEE. CDR3 coding DNA: TGTGCCAGCAGCATTCGACCCATCTTGCAACCTTACAATGAGCAGTTCTTC. Translating it yields CASSIRPILQPYNEQFF.

J is TRBJ2-1 and V is TRBV5-1, with 7 bases that match TRBD1. The J segment lost 8 bases and the V segment lost 0 bases, leaving 8 bases of the junction unmatched. CDR3 length: 15 amino acids. Germline CDR1 reads SGHRS; CDR2 reads YFSETQ. CDR3 sequence reads: CASSLAGTGADEQFF. The DNA for the CDR3 is TGCGCCAGCAGCTTGGCCGGCACAGGGGCGGATGAGCAGTTCTTC.

The chain uses TRBV29-1 and TRBJ2-3, with D unclear. The germline V gene encodes CDR1 SQVTM and CDR2 ANQGSEA. CDR3 size: 12 residues. Trimming removed 7 bases from V and 4 bases from J, with 12 bases in between. CDR3 DNA: TGCAGCGGAGCGCCCAGCGCAGATACGCAGTATTTT. Translated, it gives CSGAPSADTQYF.

The V gene is TRBV20-1, the J gene TRBJ2-3; 9 nucleotides align to TRBD1. CDR1 is DFQATT and CDR2 is SNEGSKA in the germline V gene (reference sequence). This CDR3 contains 16 residues. Trimming at V came to 2 bases and at J to 1 base, leaving 7 bases not matched to a gene. CDR3 in amino acids: CSARQPTGGGTDTQYF. CDR3 DNA: TGCAGTGCTAGACAGCCCACAGGGGGCGGCACAGATACGCAGTATTTT.

The J gene is TRBJ2-1, the V gene TRBV7-3; 13 bases fit TRBD2. In germline, CDR1 is SGHTA, CDR2 FQGTGA. This CDR3 comprises 16 residues. V lost 5 bases, J lost 5 bases, and 6 bases stayed unmatched. The CDR3 DNA is TGTGCCAGCAGCCCGACTAGCGGGAGGAACAACAATGAGCAGTTCTTC. Translated, it gives CASSPTSGRNNNEQFF.

This clonotype was seen at least ten times. The chain joins TRBV12-3 or TRBV12-4 to TRBJ2-7; 7 nucleotides line up with TRBD2. The CDR3 totals 16 residues. V shed 5 bases, J shed 2 bases, and the junction held 12 bases outside the gene matches. As DNA, the CDR3 is TGTGCCAGCAGTCGAAATAATTGGGGGGGTCCCTACGAGCAGTACTTC. Its translation: CASSRNNWGGPYEQYF.

This clonotype came up a few times. The chain employs TRBV20-1 and TRBJ1-2; 8 bases map to TRBD1. The CDR3 extends over 14 amino acids. J was trimmed by 3 bases and V by 3 bases; bases with no gene match: 6. Germline assignment: CDR1 DFQATT and CDR2 SNEGSKA (reference sequence). The CDR3 sequence: CSASLGQAHYGYTF. The CDR3 DNA is TGCAGTGCTAGCCTGGGACAGGCCCACTATGGCTACACCTTC.

The V and J genes are TRBV9 and TRBJ2-1, with a possible D match to TRBD2 (6 bases). Germline V gene sequence: CDR1 SGDLS, CDR2 YYNGEE. This CDR3 comprises 14 residues. V was clipped by 3 bases and J by 5 bases, with 12 bases between them. The chain's CDR3 is CASSARRTNNEQFF. CDR3 DNA: TGTGCCAGCAGCGCAAGACGGACTAACAATGAGCAGTTCTTC.

This clonotype was found a few times. The chain recombines TRBV5-6 with TRBJ2-5; perhaps TRBD1 as D (5 bases). V lost 5 bases and J 6 bases, leaving 20 bases between the germline ends. Germline-derived CDR1 and CDR2 are SGHDT and YYEEEE. This CDR3 comprises 15 residues. CDR3 bases: TGTGCCAGCAGAGCGACAGTTGGGTGGATACAGACCCAGTACTTC. Encoded protein: CASRATVGWIQTQYF.

This clonotype showed up just a few times. The chain links TRBV2 to TRBJ2-5; D unresolved. With 6 bases removed from V and 1 base from J, the gap between germline ends came to 9 bases. Germline V gives CDR1 SNHLY, CDR2 FYNNEI. This CDR3 is 13 amino acids long. For the CDR3, the DNA is TGTGCCAGCAGCTCAGAACTCCAAGAGACCCAGTACTTC. Residues: CASSSELQETQYF.

This clonotype was seen repeatedly, ten times or more. The rearrangement links TRBV7-2 to TRBJ2-1; D not resolved. The CDR3 totals 12 residues. With 6 bases removed from V and 3 bases from J, the gap between germline ends came to 6 bases. Germline-derived CDR1 and CDR2 are SGHTA and FQGNSA. The CDR3 nucleotides read TGTGCCAGCAGTCCTCTCTACAATGAGCAGTTCTTC. This sequence encodes CASSPLYNEQFF.

The chain uses TRBV12-3 or TRBV12-4 and TRBJ1-2; the D is unclear. This CDR3 has 15 residues. V lost 5 bases, J lost 3 bases, and 16 bases lay in between. The CDR3 spells CASSDSYQTHYGYTF. CDR3 DNA sequence: TGTGCCAGCAGTGACTCTTATCAGACACACTATGGCTACACCTTC.

V is TRBV6-2 or TRBV6-3 and J is TRBJ1-5; the D gene is possibly TRBD1 (5 bases). The CDR3 consists of 20 residues. The germline V and J ends were trimmed by 2 bases and 2 bases, with 25 bases remaining between them. Germline loops: CDR1 MNHEY, CDR2 SVGEGT. The CDR3 DNA follows: TGTGCCAGCAGTTACCACTTCTCCGGGACCCAAGGTCGTGGCAATCAGCCCCAGCATTTT. Protein: CASSYHFSGTQGRGNQPQHF.

This clonotype has ten or more counts. The genes are TRBV12-3 or TRBV12-4 and TRBJ1-5; 7 bases align to TRBD1. This CDR3 comprises 13 residues. Trimming at V came to 2 bases and at J to 6 bases, leaving 1 base not matched to a gene. The CDR3 sequence is CASSLTGAQPQHF. The CDR3 DNA reads TGTGCCAGCAGTTTAACAGGGGCTCAGCCCCAGCATTTT.

The chain links TRBV28 to TRBJ2-5; TRBD1 is a possible D gene (5 bases). This CDR3 comprises 15 residues. CDR1 and CDR2 (germline): MDHEN, SYDVKM. Trimming shortened V by 1 base and J by 5 bases, and 14 bases separated the two germline ends. CDR3 bases: TGTGCCAGCAGTTTATTAGGGGCTGCAATGGAGACCCAGTACTTC. It yields the protein CASSLLGAAMETQYF.

This clonotype has a handful of counts. This chain connects TRBV5-6 to TRBJ1-1; D is undetermined. Trimming left V 3 bases short and J 0 bases short, with 9 bases between. CDR3 length equals 14 residues. Germline CDR1 is SGHDT and CDR2 is YYEEEE. Here the CDR3 DNA reads TGTGCCAGCAGCTGGCCGGGCATGAACACTGAAGCTTTCTTT. Translated: CASSWPGMNTEAFF.

Ten or more counts support this clonotype. This chain links TRBV6-1 with TRBJ2-7; tentatively, D is TRBD1 (6 bases). CDR3 length: 12 amino acids. Per the germline V gene, CDR1 is MNHNS and CDR2 is SASEGT. The V gene lost 4 bases and the J gene lost 3 bases, with 7 bases spanning the gap. The CDR3 nucleotides are TGTGCCAGCAGTGGGGACAACTACGAGCAGTACTTC. Amino acid sequence: CASSGDNYEQYF.

The chain employs TRBV10-2 and TRBJ2-1, with 7 positions matching TRBD1. Trimming at V came to 2 bases and at J to 4 bases, leaving 5 bases not matched to a gene. Germline V gene lookup returns CDR1 WSHSY and CDR2 SAAADI. CDR3 length equals 15 residues. The chain's CDR3 is CASSERGPFYNEQFF. The CDR3 nucleotides read TGCGCCAGCAGTGAGAGGGGGCCCTTTTACAATGAGCAGTTCTTC.

There are many counts of this clonotype. This chain uses TRBV10-2 with TRBJ2-1; D is unresolved. Trimming cost V 9 bases and J 1 base, with 10 bases left between them. This CDR3 contains 13 residues. CDR1 and CDR2 from the germline V gene are WSHSY and SAAADI. CDR3 protein: CASSPESYNEQFF. CDR3 nucleotide sequence: TGCGCCAGTAGCCCCGAGTCCTACAATGAGCAGTTCTTC.

This clonotype was seen more than once but under ten times. The genes are TRBV7-9 and TRBJ2-7; D is perhaps TRBD1 (6 bases). Trimming took 4 bases from V and 2 from J, leaving 12 bases between them. The CDR3 totals 14 residues. Germline V lookup: CDR1 SEHNR, CDR2 FQNEAQ (reference sequence). CDR3 coding DNA: TGTGCCAGCAGCTCCCCGGGACAACCCTACGAGCAGTACTTC. Residues: CASSSPGQPYEQYF.

This clonotype was detected only a few times. This sequence joins TRBV12-3 or TRBV12-4 and TRBJ2-5, with no clear D. This CDR3 is 13 amino acids long. Trimming cost V 7 bases and J 5 bases, with 14 bases left between them. The CDR3 is CASTGGRTETQYF. CDR3 coding DNA: TGTGCCAGCACCGGCGGAAGGACGGAGACCCAGTACTTC.

Many counts were recorded for this clonotype. CDR3 amino acids: CASSLEQQNTGELFF. The DNA of the CDR3 is TGCGCCAGCAGCTTGGAACAGCAAAACACCGGGGAGCTGTTTTTT. This rearrangement joins TRBV5-1 to TRBJ2-2; D is uncertain. The CDR3 has 15 amino acids. The V gene's germline CDR1 is SGHRS and CDR2 YFSETQ. Trimming took off 0 bases at V and 2 bases at J, with 8 bases between the two ends.

This clonotype was found a few times. This sequence joins TRBV7-2 and TRBJ1-5, with TRBD1 matching 10 bases. Germline V gives CDR1 SGHTA, CDR2 FQGNSA. Trimming at V came to 6 bases and at J to 0 bases, leaving 8 bases not matched to a gene. CDR3 length equals 17 residues. The CDR3 loop reads CASSQDRGRDSNQPQHF. The DNA of the CDR3 is TGTGCCAGCAGTCAAGACAGGGGGCGGGATAGCAATCAGCCCCAGCATTTT.

This clonotype has more than one count but fewer than ten. The CDR3: CASSPPVGWETQYF. The CDR3 coding sequence is TGCGCCAGCAGTCCGCCGGTAGGGTGGGAGACCCAGTACTTC. The chain uses TRBV5-1 and TRBJ2-5; D gene ambiguous. Germline-derived CDR1 and CDR2 are SGHRS and YFSETQ. Trimming shortened V by 5 bases and J by 5 bases, and 16 bases separated the two germline ends. This CDR3 is built from 14 residues.

This clonotype was found a few times. The chain combines TRBV5-1 with TRBJ2-3; the D is unclear. This CDR3 is built from 13 residues. V lost 3 bases to trimming and J lost 2 bases, with 7 bases between them. Germline values: CDR1 SGHRS, CDR2 YFSETQ. DNA for the CDR3: TGCGCCAGCAGCTCCTCCCCCACAGATACGCAGTATTTT. Protein sequence: CASSSSPTDTQYF. Using reference TRBV5-1 and TRBJ2-3 for the parts outside the CDR3, the full variable domain is KAGVTQTPRYLIKTRGQQVTLSCSPISGHRSVSWYQQTPGQGLQFLFEYFSETQRNKGNFPGRFSGRQFSNSRSEMNVSTLELGDSALYLCASSSSPTDTQYFGPGTRLTVL.

J is TRBJ2-3 and V is TRBV9; no firm D call. V dropped 0 bases and J dropped 2 bases, with 7 bases sitting between them. The CDR3 is made up of 14 amino acids. Germline V gene lookup returns CDR1 SGDLS and CDR2 YYNGEE. In DNA, the CDR3 is TGTGCCAGCAGCGTAGTAGGCCACACAGATACGCAGTATTTT. It codes for CASSVVGHTDTQYF.

Notes on this clonotype: The junction differs from germline at one of its ends, possibly a read error. The chain has TRBV20-1 and TRBJ2-2; perhaps TRBD1 as D (6 bases). The CDR3 loop spans 15 amino acids. Germline V gene data show CDR1 as DFQATT and CDR2 as SNEGSKA (reference sequence). The CDR3 protein is CCARRDTTNTGELFF. CDR3 sequence (DNA): TGCTGTGCTAGACGGGACACAACGAACACCGGGGAGCTGTTTTTT.